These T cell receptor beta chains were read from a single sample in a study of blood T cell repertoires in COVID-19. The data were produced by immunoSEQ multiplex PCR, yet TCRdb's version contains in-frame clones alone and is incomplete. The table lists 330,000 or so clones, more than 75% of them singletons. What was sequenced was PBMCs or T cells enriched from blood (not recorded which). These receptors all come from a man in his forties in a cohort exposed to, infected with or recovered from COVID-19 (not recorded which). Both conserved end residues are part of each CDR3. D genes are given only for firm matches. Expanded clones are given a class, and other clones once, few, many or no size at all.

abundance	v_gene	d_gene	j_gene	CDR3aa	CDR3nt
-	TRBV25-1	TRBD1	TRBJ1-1	CASSAGTGDTEAFF	TGTGCCAGCAGTGCAGGGACAGGGGACACTGAAGCTTTCTTT
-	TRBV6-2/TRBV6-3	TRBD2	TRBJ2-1	CASSYSQRGYNEQFF	TGTGCCAGCAGTTACTCTCAGCGGGGATACAATGAGCAGTTCTTC
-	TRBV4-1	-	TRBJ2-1	CASSRNENRPTGLVDNEQFF	TGCGCCAGCAGCCGGAACGAAAACAGGCCCACAGGGCTAGTGGACAATGAGCAGTTCTTC
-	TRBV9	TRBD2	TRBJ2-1	CASSVAGRLAGGQSEQFF	TGTGCCAGCAGCGTAGCAGGACGTCTAGCGGGAGGGCAGAGTGAGCAGTTCTTC
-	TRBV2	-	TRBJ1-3	CASRDNRNTIYF	TGTGCCAGCCGGGACAACAGAAACACCATATATTTT
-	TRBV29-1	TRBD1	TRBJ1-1	CSVWDSHGTEAFF	TGCAGCGTTTGGGACAGCCACGGGACTGAAGCTTTCTTT
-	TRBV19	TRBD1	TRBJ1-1	CASSRDRGRVTFF	TGTGCCAGTAGTAGGGACAGGGGGCGGGTGACTTTCTTT
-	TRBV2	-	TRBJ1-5	CASSEGRGPQHF	TGTGCCAGCAGTGAAGGGCGAGGGCCCCAGCATTTT
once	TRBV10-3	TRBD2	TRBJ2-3	CAISESAAGLTDTQYF	TGTGCCATCAGTGAGTCTGCAGCGGGACTCACAGATACGCAGTATTTT
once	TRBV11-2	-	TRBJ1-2	CASSHQGSNYGYTF	TGTGCCAGCAGCCATCAGGGCTCCAACTATGGCTACACCTTC
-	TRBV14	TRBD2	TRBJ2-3	CASSPLAGGFTDTQYF	TGTGCCAGCAGCCCCTTAGCGGGAGGGTTCACAGATACGCAGTATTTT
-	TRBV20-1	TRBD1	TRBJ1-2	CSASTMGQGVSYGYTF	TGCAGTGCTAGTACCATGGGACAGGGGGTTTCCTATGGCTACACCTTC
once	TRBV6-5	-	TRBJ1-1	CASSYSGGWNTEAFF	TGTGCCAGCAGTTACTCAGGGGGATGGAACACTGAAGCTTTCTTT
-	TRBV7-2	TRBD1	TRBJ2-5	CASSSGQGGRQETQYF	TGTGCCAGCAGCTCCGGACAGGGAGGCCGCCAAGAGACCCAGTACTTC
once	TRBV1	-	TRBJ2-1	CTSSQDHPSGRNNEQFF	TGCACCAGCAGCCAAGACCACCCTAGCGGGCGAAACAATGAGCAGTTCTTC
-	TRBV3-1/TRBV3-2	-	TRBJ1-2	CASSQVLGYGYTF	TGTGCCAGCAGCCAAGTCCTCGGCTATGGCTACACCTTC
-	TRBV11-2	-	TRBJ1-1	CASSPQGVEAFF	TGTGCCAGCAGCCCCCAAGGGGTTGAAGCTTTCTTT
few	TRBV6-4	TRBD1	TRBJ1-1	CASSVRLNRGQNTEAFF	TGTGCCAGCAGTGTCAGGTTAAACAGGGGGCAAAATACTGAAGCTTTCTTT
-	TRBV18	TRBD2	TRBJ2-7	CASSPAAGGYEQYF	TGTGCCAGCTCACCAGCAGCGGGGGGCTACGAGCAGTACTTC
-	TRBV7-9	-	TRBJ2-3	CASSRGHTDTQYF	TGTGCCAGCAGCAGAGGCCACACAGATACGCAGTATTTT
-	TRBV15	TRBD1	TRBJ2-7	CATSRGGQQTYEQYF	TGTGCCACCAGCAGAGGGGGACAGCAAACCTACGAGCAGTACTTC
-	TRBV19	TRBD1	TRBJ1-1	CASSMTGSTEAFF	TGTGCCAGTAGTATGACAGGGAGCACTGAAGCTTTCTTT
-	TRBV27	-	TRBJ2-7	CASSFSGEQYF	TGTGCCAGCAGTTTCTCGGGCGAGCAGTACTTC
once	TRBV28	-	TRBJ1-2	CASSFRGLSYGYTF	TGTGCCAGCAGTTTCCGAGGGCTGAGCTATGGCTACACCTTC
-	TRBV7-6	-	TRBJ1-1	CASSLSPRTRDIEAFF	TGTGCCAGCAGCTTATCCCCCAGGACCCGGGACATTGAAGCTTTCTTT
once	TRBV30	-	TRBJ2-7	CAGGPRPVEQYF	TGTGCCGGGGGCCCCCGCCCGGTCGAGCAGTACTTC
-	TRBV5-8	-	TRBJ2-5	CASSRGAIGETQYF	TGTGCCAGCAGCCGAGGTGCCATCGGGGAGACCCAGTACTTC
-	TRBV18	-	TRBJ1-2	CASSPLGGHEANYGYTF	TGTGCCAGCTCACCACTAGGCGGACACGAAGCTAACTATGGCTACACCTTC
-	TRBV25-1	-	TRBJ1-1	CASSEGRGGPNTEAFF	TGTGCCAGCAGTGAAGGGCGGGGGGGCCCGAACACTGAAGCTTTCTTT
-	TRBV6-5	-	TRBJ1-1	CASVIGDTEAFF	TGTGCCAGCGTTATAGGGGACACTGAAGCTTTCTTT
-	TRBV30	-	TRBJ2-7	CAWSLRDEQYF	TGTGCCTGGAGTCTCAGGGACGAGCAGTACTTC
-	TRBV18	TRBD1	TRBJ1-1	CASSSFLAPLRDRSAKRLNTEAFF	TGTGCCAGCTCATCTTTCTTGGCGCCCCTCCGGGACAGAAGCGCCAAAAGGCTGAACACTGAAGCTTTCTTT
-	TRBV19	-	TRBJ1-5	CASKGETIGNQPQHF	TGTGCCAGTAAAGGGGAAACCATCGGCAATCAGCCCCAGCATTTT
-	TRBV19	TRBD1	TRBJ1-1	CASSVGRDRNTEAFF	TGTGCCAGTAGTGTGGGGCGGGACAGGAACACTGAAGCTTTCTTT
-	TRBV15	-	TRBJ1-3	CATRALGNTIYF	TGTGCCACCAGGGCTCTTGGAAACACCATATATTTT
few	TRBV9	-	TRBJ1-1	CASSVVLGQGYTEAFF	TGTGCCAGCAGCGTAGTTCTGGGGCAAGGGTACACTGAAGCTTTCTTT
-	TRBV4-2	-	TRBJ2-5	CASSQTQGETQYF	TGTGCCAGCAGCCAAACTCAGGGAGAGACCCAGTACTTC
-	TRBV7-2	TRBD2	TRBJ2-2	CASSLGTSGRRDTGELFF	TGTGCCAGCAGCTTAGGGACTAGCGGGAGGAGAGACACCGGGGAGCTGTTTTTT
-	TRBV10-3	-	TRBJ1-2	CAISEPGQGYGYTF	TGTGCCATCAGTGAGCCAGGGCAGGGCTATGGCTACACCTTC
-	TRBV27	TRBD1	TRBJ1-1	CASSSRDRVTEAFF	TGTGCCAGCAGTTCAAGGGACAGGGTCACTGAAGCTTTCTTT
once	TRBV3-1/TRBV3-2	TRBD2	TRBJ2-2	CASSPRGSGTSGSNAGELFF	TGTGCCAGCAGTCCCCGGGGGTCCGGGACTAGCGGGAGTAACGCCGGGGAGCTGTTTTTT
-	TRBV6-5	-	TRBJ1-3	CASSWTEGNTIYF	TGTGCCAGCAGTTGGACTGAGGGAAACACCATATATTTT
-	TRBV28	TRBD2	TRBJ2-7	CAGGTSGPRGYEQYF	TGTGCCGGTGGGACTAGCGGGCCACGGGGCTACGAGCAGTACTTC
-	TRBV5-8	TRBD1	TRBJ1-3	CASSPGTGAGNTIYF	TGTGCCAGCAGCCCCGGGACAGGGGCTGGAAACACCATATATTTT
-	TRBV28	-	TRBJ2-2	CASSLIGQRTGELFF	TGTGCCAGCAGTTTAATCGGACAGAGGACCGGGGAGCTGTTTTTT
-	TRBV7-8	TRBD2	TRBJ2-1	CASSLGASGYSNEQFF	TGTGCCAGCAGCTTAGGGGCTAGCGGGTACAGTAATGAGCAGTTCTTC
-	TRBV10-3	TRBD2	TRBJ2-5	CATGGDSGYQETQYF	TGTGCCACTGGGGGAGATAGCGGGTACCAAGAGACCCAGTACTTC
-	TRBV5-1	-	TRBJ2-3	CASSLDEGSNTQYF	TGCGCCAGCAGCTTGGATGAGGGTTCAAATACGCAGTATTTT
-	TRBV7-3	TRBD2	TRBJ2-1	CASSLGLAGGYNEQFF	TGTGCCAGCAGCTTAGGGCTAGCGGGAGGTTACAATGAGCAGTTCTTC
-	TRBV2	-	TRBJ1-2	CASSEFAIYGYTF	TGTGCCAGCAGTGAATTTGCGATCTATGGCTACACCTTC
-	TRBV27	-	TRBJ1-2	CASSFWPGLNYGYTF	TGTGCCAGCAGTTTTTGGCCCGGGTTGAACTATGGCTACACCTTC
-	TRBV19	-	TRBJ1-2	CASSPREGYGYTF	TGTGCCAGTAGCCCCCGCGAGGGCTATGGCTACACCTTC